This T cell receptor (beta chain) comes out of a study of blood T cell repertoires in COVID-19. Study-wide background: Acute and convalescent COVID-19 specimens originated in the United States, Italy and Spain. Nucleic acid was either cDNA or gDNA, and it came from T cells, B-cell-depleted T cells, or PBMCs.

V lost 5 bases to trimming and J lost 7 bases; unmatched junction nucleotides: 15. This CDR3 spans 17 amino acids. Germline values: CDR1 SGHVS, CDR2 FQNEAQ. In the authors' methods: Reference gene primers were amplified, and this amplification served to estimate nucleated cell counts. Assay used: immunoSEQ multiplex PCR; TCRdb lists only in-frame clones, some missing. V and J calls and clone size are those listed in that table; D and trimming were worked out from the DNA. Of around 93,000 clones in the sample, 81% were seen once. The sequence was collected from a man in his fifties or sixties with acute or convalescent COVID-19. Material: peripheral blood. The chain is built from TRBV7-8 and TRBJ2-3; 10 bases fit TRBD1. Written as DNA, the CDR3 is TGTGCCAGCAGCGGATCAGGGACAGGGGATAGAGTAAATACGCAGTATTTT. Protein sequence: CASSGSGTGDRVNTQYF.